The subject of this entry is one T cell receptor beta chain. As handled by the study authors: By means of reference gene primer amplification, nucleated cell counts were estimated. Sequenced by immunoSEQ multiplex PCR; TCRdb stores in-frame clones only, minus some. V, J and clone size are taken as reported in that table, and D and trimming were inferred from the DNA itself. The sample carries about 180,000 clones, about nine tenths recorded once. This specimen comes from a study of blood T cell repertoires in COVID-19. Study as a whole: Sites in the United States, Italy and Spain provided acute and convalescent COVID-19 samples. Nucleic acid was either cDNA or gDNA, and it came from T cells, B-cell-depleted T cells, or PBMCs.

CDR1 ENHRY and CDR2 SYGVKD come from the germline V gene. The V and J ends lost 5 bases and 8 bases respectively, with 8 bases between them. This CDR3 has 11 amino acids. Sequencing input: peripheral blood. The chain carries TRBV10-3 and TRBJ2-3; no clear D. This sequence originates from a woman aged 30 to 39 with acute or convalescent COVID-19. CDR3 region: CAISLRGTQYF. For the CDR3, the DNA is TGTGCCATCAGTCTCCGCGGTACGCAGTATTTT.